These 5 T cell receptor beta chains share one sample of origin, sequenced in a study of T cell clonotyping in hematopoietic cell transplantation. Produced via immunoSEQ multiplex PCR; TCRdb's table is partial and in-frame only. The sample has approximately 8,400 clones, around 90% seen once. The source was peripheral blood mononuclear cells, collected at the time of graft-versus-host disease after allogeneic stem cell transplant. These receptors were taken from a male patient aged 60 to 75 who had an allogeneic stem cell transplant from a related donor, so the T cells may come from the graft donor. Some clones in this sample may be carry-over from other donors' samples.

V usage is TRBV23-1 and J usage is TRBJ1-2, with D uncertain. TRBV23-1 is sorted into the ORF group, with uncertain function. The V end was cut by 3 bases, the J end by 8 bases, with 16 bases between. CDR3 length equals 14 residues. CDR3 in DNA: TGCGCCAGCAGTCATGGGGAAAAAACGGTGGGCTACACCTTC. Protein sequence: CASSHGEKTVGYTF.

This clone was seen once. J is TRBJ2-7 and V is TRBV30; D tentatively fits TRBD1 or TRBD2 (6 bases each). The germline V gene has CDR1 GTSNPN and CDR2 SVGIG (reference sequence). V gave up 2 bases and J gave up 5 bases, with 13 bases separating them. The length of the CDR3 is 13 residues. The CDR3: CAWSRRGVHEQYF. The CDR3 DNA reads TGTGCCTGGAGTAGAAGGGGGGTCCACGAGCAGTACTTC.

The CDR3 DNA reads as TGTGCCAGCAGCGGGGGACAGCTCGTGGAGACCCAGTACTTC. Protein sequence: CASSGGQLVETQYF. This sequence joins TRBV27 and TRBJ2-5, with D possibly being TRBD1 (7 bases). The CDR3 length is 14 residues. Looked up from germline, CDR1 is MNHEY and CDR2 is SMNVEV (reference sequence). V lost 6 bases and J lost 5, with 16 bases in between.

The genes are TRBV5-1 and TRBJ2-3; D remains unclear. The germline V and J ends were trimmed by 9 bases and 3 bases, with 14 bases remaining between them. Germline V gene data show CDR1 as SGHRS and CDR2 as YFSETQ. This CDR3 is 13 amino acids long. The CDR3 reads CATSTGPTDTQYF. CDR3 nucleotide sequence: TGCGCCACCTCGACTGGCCCGACAGATACGCAGTATTTT.

The count of this clone is one. The chain employs TRBV7-3 and TRBJ2-5; maybe TRBD2 (7 bases). Trimming removed 4 bases from V and 2 bases from J, with 14 bases in between. Germline-derived CDR1 and CDR2 are SGHTA and FQGTGA. The CDR3 totals 15 residues. CDR3 DNA: TGTGCCAGCAGCTCCGACGGGGGGCTACAAGAGACCCAGTACTTC. Residues: CASSSDGGLQETQYF.